This T cell receptor beta chain was obtained from a study of T cell changes during pregnancy in multiple sclerosis. The V and J ends lost 0 bases and 2 bases respectively, with 12 bases between them. The V gene's germline CDR1 is MGHDK and CDR2 SYGVNS. The length of the CDR3 is 16 residues. Method: immunoSEQ multiplex PCR; TCRdb's copy keeps in-frame clones and lacks some. This table has about 72,000 clones, roughly nine tenths appearing once. The TCR sequence derives from a female donor with multiple sclerosis, enrolled in a pregnancy study. The source material was peripheral blood, sampled in the second trimester of pregnancy. V is TRBV25-1 and J is TRBJ2-3; D is perhaps TRBD1 (5 bases). Written as DNA, the CDR3 is TGTGCCAGCAGTGAATATGGGGCAAGTCCCACAGATACGCAGTATTTT. Translating gives CASSEYGASPTDTQYF.